This entry concerns a single T cell receptor (beta chain). Profiling relied on immunoSEQ multiplex PCR, and the TCRdb table lists in-frame clones only, not all of them. Of tens of thousands of clones in the sample, roughly 93% are singletons; the top ten hold around 0.3%. The CDR3 consists of 16 residues. J gave up 3 bases and V 0 bases, and 4 bases lay outside the gene matches. CDR1 and CDR2 (germline): SGHDT, YYEEEE. This sample stems from a study of untreated major depressive disorder. The donors were all European-descended. The receptor was derived from a man aged 30 to 39 in good health. Sequenced sample: CD4+ T cells from PBMCs. The chain carries TRBV5-6 and TRBJ1-1, with 11 bases matching TRBD1. The CDR3 region has the DNA TGTGCCAGCAGCTTGGTCGGACAGGGGGCGTACACTGAAGCTTTCTTT. It translates to CASSLVGQGAYTEAFF.